This TCR beta chain is from a study of PD-1 blockade in classical Hodgkin lymphoma. This clone showed up just a few times. Its cognate antigen is unknown. The same CDR3 arises from other DNA sequences in this sample as well. Overall study results and limits: What drove the repertoire differences, possibly disease activity or prior therapy, has not been defined.

Clones were read by immunoSEQ multiplex PCR, and TCRdb kept only the in-frame ones, dropping some. The repertoire holds 65,000 to 95,000 clones, with roughly 89% as singletons. The length of the CDR3 is 12 residues. V lost 2 bases and J lost 3, with 6 bases in between. Germline V gene lookup returns CDR1 SGHNT and CDR2 YYREEE (reference sequence). No patient escaped relapse after autologous stem cell transplantation, and brentuximab vedotin exposure varied. The specimen comprised peripheral blood mononuclear cells (PBMCs), sampled at baseline. This sequence joins TRBV5-4 and TRBJ2-7; D not certain. This TCR derives from a human donor with classical Hodgkin lymphoma. In nucleotides, the CDR3 is TGTGCCAGCAGCTTTTCGGACTACGAGCAGTACTTC. Encoded protein: CASSFSDYEQYF.